These 25 T cell receptor beta chains were sequenced from one sample in a study of blood T cell repertoires in COVID-19. Method: immunoSEQ multiplex PCR; TCRdb's copy keeps in-frame clones and lacks some. Among under 90,000 clones listed, about 80% were seen once. The specimen was peripheral blood. These receptors came from a man aged 50 to 59 with active or convalescent COVID-19.

CDR3 sequence reads: CASSKETGEADTQYF. CDR3 in DNA: TGTGCCAGCAGTAAAGAGACAGGGGAGGCAGATACGCAGTATTTT. The chain joins TRBV27 to TRBJ2-3, with 8 bases fitting TRBD1. The germline gives CDR1 MNHEY, CDR2 SMNVEV (reference sequence). The CDR3 is 15 amino acids. The trim removed 5 bases at V and 4 bases at J, leaving 8 bases unmatched.

The rearrangement joins TRBV18 to TRBJ1-6; D remains ambiguous. The CDR3 has 12 amino acids. Germline loops: CDR1 KGHSH, CDR2 LQKENI. The V and J ends lost 3 bases and 9 bases respectively, with 6 bases between them. The CDR3 nucleotides read TGTGCCAGCTCACCCTACGGTTCACCCCTCCACTTT. This codes for CASSPYGSPLHF.

The chain links TRBV30 to TRBJ2-1, with D possibly TRBD1 on 5 matching bases. Per germline, CDR1 GTSNPN and CDR2 SVGIG (reference sequence). V was cut by 0 bases and J by 4 bases, with 13 bases left in between. The CDR3 has 15 amino acids. Here the CDR3 reads CAWSVGQGPYNEQFF. The CDR3, as DNA: TGTGCCTGGAGTGTGGGGCAGGGCCCGTACAATGAGCAGTTCTTC.

V and J are TRBV9 and TRBJ2-2; D ambiguous. The CDR3 has 13 residues. The V gene's germline CDR1 is SGDLS and CDR2 YYNGEE. Deletions cut 4 bases from V and 4 bases from J, with 8 bases between. CDR3 sequence reads: CASSPSGTGELFF. As DNA, the CDR3 is TGTGCCAGCAGCCCCTCGGGCACCGGGGAGCTGTTTTTT.

A remark on this clone: Additional DNA sequences in this sample encode the identical CDR3. V usage is TRBV6-5 and J usage is TRBJ2-7; 8 bases map to TRBD2. The germline gives CDR1 MNHEY, CDR2 SVGAGI. The CDR3 consists of 14 residues. Unmatched junction bases numbered 8, after V lost 8 bases and J lost 2 bases. The CDR3 coding sequence is TGTGCCAGCCGGCGGGGGACTAGTGCCTACGAGCAGTACTTC. Protein sequence: CASRRGTSAYEQYF.

The J gene is TRBJ2-3, the V gene TRBV5-1; 7 bases agree with TRBD1. The J segment lost 5 bases and the V segment lost 3 bases, leaving 0 bases of the junction unmatched. Germline values: CDR1 SGHRS, CDR2 YFSETQ. The CDR3 has 12 residues. The CDR3 is CASSSGGDTQYF. CDR3 in DNA: TGCGCCAGCAGCTCAGGGGGAGATACGCAGTATTTT.

The V and J genes are TRBV27 and TRBJ2-4, with D perhaps TRBD1 (6 bases). Trimming removed 5 bases at V and 3 bases at J, with 14 bases between. CDR1 and CDR2 (germline): MNHEY, SMNVEV (reference sequence). This CDR3 contains 15 residues. The CDR3 DNA reads as TGTGCCAGCAGTCCCCTAAGAGGGGGCAAAAACATTCAGTACTTC. Translating it yields CASSPLRGGKNIQYF.

The chain recombines TRBV7-3 with TRBJ1-1; no definite D call. The CDR3 is 13 residues long. V dropped 0 bases and J dropped 0 bases, with 2 bases sitting between them. Germline V gene sequence: CDR1 SGHTA, CDR2 FQGTGA. The CDR3 is CASSLTLNTEAFF. The CDR3 DNA reads TGTGCCAGCAGCTTAACCTTGAACACTGAAGCTTTCTTT.

The chain joins TRBV7-3 to TRBJ2-1, with 8 nucleotides matching TRBD2. The CDR3 sequence is 15 residues long. Germline CDR1 reads SGHTA; CDR2 reads FQGTGA. J was trimmed by 5 bases and V by 4 bases; bases with no gene match: 7. CDR3 bases: TGTGCCAGCAGCTCAGGACTAGCCTACGACAATGAGCAGTTCTTC. Its translation is CASSSGLAYDNEQFF.

V is TRBV1 and J is TRBJ1-2; TRBD1, the D gene given by the table, was not confirmed from the DNA. TRBV1 is a pseudogene segment. The CDR3 spans 18 residues. The CDR3: CTSFLKDMDRLLNYGYTF. Here the CDR3 DNA reads TGCACCAGCTTCTTGAAGGATATGGACAGACTCCTTAACTATGGCTACACCTTC.

This clone has at least ten counts. The sample holds other DNA sequences that translate to the same CDR3. CDR3 DNA: TGTGCCAGCAGTGAAGGCGGCTTCTATGGCTACACCTTC. Amino acids: CASSEGGFYGYTF. This rearrangement joins TRBV2 to TRBJ1-2; the D is unclear. The length of the CDR3 is 13 residues. In germline, CDR1 is SNHLY, CDR2 FYNNEI. The V end was cut by 1 base, the J end by 4 bases, with 7 bases between.

J is TRBJ2-2 and V is TRBV24-1; tentatively, D is TRBD2 (5 bases). Germline V lookup: CDR1 KGHDR, CDR2 SFDVKD. Between the trimmed V and J ends, which lost 4 bases and 2 bases, there was a span of 13 bases. This CDR3 contains 16 residues. The CDR3 loop is CATSDPSGPNTGELFF. The CDR3 DNA reads TGTGCCACCAGTGACCCCAGCGGACCTAACACCGGGGAGCTGTTTTTT.

This chain links TRBV2 with TRBJ1-2; no firm D call. Trimming removed 5 bases at V and 3 bases at J, with 10 bases between. Germline CDR1 and CDR2: SNHLY and FYNNEI. This CDR3 is 13 amino acids long. The CDR3 here is CASSPSAYYGYTF. The DNA for the CDR3 is TGTGCCAGCAGTCCGAGCGCATACTATGGCTACACCTTC.

The chain recombines TRBV6-2 or TRBV6-3 with TRBJ1-1; D is possibly TRBD1 (5 bases). CDR1 and CDR2 from the germline V gene are MNHEY and SVGEGT. The CDR3 covers 14 residues. Trimming shortened V by 2 bases and J by 1 base, and 8 bases separated the two germline ends. CDR3 bases: TGTGCCAGCAGTTACGGGCAGGGGAACACTGAAGCTTTCTTT. This gives the protein CASSYGQGNTEAFF.

This chain joins TRBV7-3 and TRBJ2-3; TRBD2 agrees at 12 bases. J lost 10 bases, V lost 5 bases, and 10 bases had no gene match. The CDR3 is 15 amino acids. The V gene's germline CDR1 is SGHTA and CDR2 FQGTGA. Here the CDR3 reads CASSPSGGESRAQYF. The DNA for the CDR3 is TGTGCCAGCAGCCCTAGCGGGGGGGAATCTAGGGCGCAGTATTTT.

This clone was observed a single time. CDR3 bases: TGTGCCAGCAGTTTATCCGGGACTGGGGGTACCTACGAGCAGTACTTC. It is translated as CASSLSGTGGTYEQYF. The chain has TRBV6-5 and TRBJ2-7, with D possibly being TRBD2 (6 bases). V gave up 4 bases and J gave up 2 bases, with 18 bases separating them. CDR1 MNHEY and CDR2 SVGAGI come from the germline V gene. This CDR3 contains 16 residues.

The V and J genes are TRBV30 and TRBJ1-5, with 8 bases identical to TRBD1. This CDR3 is built from 13 residues. From germline, CDR1 is GTSNPN and CDR2 SVGIG (reference sequence). V shed 7 bases and J 7 bases; nucleotides not matched to a gene: 9. In DNA, the CDR3 is TGTGCCTCGGGACAGGCCCGGGGGCAGCCCCAGCATTTT. Encoded protein: CASGQARGQPQHF.

The CDR3 protein is CASSLDRVQYF. The CDR3 DNA is TGTGCCAGCAGTTTGGACAGGGTGCAGTACTTC. The rearrangement links TRBV28 to TRBJ2-7; TRBD1 agrees at 8 bases. V lost 3 bases, J lost 9 bases, and 1 base stayed unmatched. The CDR3 contains 11 residues. Per the germline V gene, CDR1 is MDHEN and CDR2 is SYDVKM.

The chain has TRBV10-3 and TRBJ2-7, with TRBD2 identical over 16 bases. The trim removed 8 bases at V and 6 bases at J, leaving 7 bases unmatched. The CDR3 has 15 amino acids. CDR1 ENHRY and CDR2 SYGVKD come from the germline V gene. CDR3 amino acids: CAIGTSGGAVGEQYF. CDR3 in DNA: TGTGCCATCGGGACTAGCGGGGGGGCGGTCGGCGAGCAGTACTTC.

The chain uses TRBV10-1 and TRBJ2-7; perhaps TRBD2 as D (5 bases). Germline V gives CDR1 WNHNN, CDR2 SYGVQD (reference sequence). The CDR3 sequence is 14 residues long. Trimming took 0 bases from V and 6 from J, leaving 12 bases between them. CDR3 bases: TGCGCCAGCAGTGAGTCGCCCGGGAATAGCGAGCAGTACTTC. As protein: CASSESPGNSEQYF.

The chain employs TRBV15 and TRBJ2-5, with TRBD1 matching 9 bases. CDR1 and CDR2 from the germline V gene are LNHNV and YYDKDF (reference sequence). This CDR3 region has 16 residues. Trimming at V came to 10 bases and at J to 2 bases, leaving 14 bases not matched to a gene. The CDR3 region is CANADRGAGLQETQYF. The CDR3, as DNA: TGTGCCAACGCGGACAGGGGAGCGGGGTTGCAAGAGACCCAGTACTTC.

This clone is a singleton in its sample. The chain employs TRBV7-2 and TRBJ1-2; 8 nucleotides align to TRBD1. The CDR3 contains 17 residues. V shed 5 bases, J shed 1 base, and the junction held 12 bases outside the gene matches. CDR1 and CDR2 from the germline V gene are SGHTA and FQGNSA. The CDR3 DNA reads TGTGCCAGCAGCCCAGGGGGGACAGGCCCCTATAACTATGGCTACACCTTC. The encoded protein is CASSPGGTGPYNYGYTF.

CDR3 in amino acids: CATKQGTNEKLFF. CDR3 nucleotides: TGTGCCACAAAACAGGGTACTAATGAAAAACTGTTTTTT. J is TRBJ1-4 and V is TRBV10-3; D perhaps matches TRBD1 (6 bases). The CDR3 contains 13 residues. V gave up 10 bases and J gave up 2 bases, with 11 bases separating them. Germline lookup yields CDR1 ENHRY and CDR2 SYGVKD.

The V gene is TRBV5-1, the J gene TRBJ2-2, with 8 nucleotides matching TRBD2. V trimming: 5 bases; J trimming: 3 bases; junction bases outside the gene matches: 9. CDR3 length equals 16 residues. Germline CDR1 reads SGHRS; CDR2 reads YFSETQ. CDR3: CASRNLAGGDTGELFF. The DNA of the CDR3 is TGCGCCAGCAGAAACCTTGCGGGGGGCGACACCGGGGAGCTGTTTTTT.

The chain links TRBV3-1 (or the pseudogene TRBV3-2) to TRBJ2-2; 10 nucleotides match TRBD1. Unmatched junction bases numbered 2, after V lost 1 base and J lost 6 bases. CDR3 length: 15 residues. Germline CDR1 is LGHDT and CDR2 is YNNKEL (reference sequence). CDR3 coding DNA: TGTGCCAGCAGCCAAGGGACAGGGGGGGCCGGGGAGCTGTTTTTT. It specifies CASSQGTGGAGELFF.